Ten or more counts support the clone carrying this T cell receptor beta chain. Its target is unknown. The CDR3 end falls 3 residues outside the read, so it is completed with the germline J gene. The data belong to a study of T cell clonality in common variable immunodeficiency. Donors gave about 5 to 8 ml heparinized peripheral whole blood. Sequencing used immunoSEQ multiplex PCR; TCRdb keeps in-frame clones, though not all of them. The sample has tens of thousands of clones, none seen only once. Study results and caveats: Fewer deletions and N-nucleotide insertions were reportedly seen in common variable immunodeficiency TCR beta sequences. Shared TCRbeta clones were fewer between CVID subjects than controls. Compared with healthy controls, CVID subjects showed increased TCRbeta clonality, mostly in about a third.

The V end was cut by 0 bases, the J end by 8 bases, with 19 bases between. Germline lookup yields CDR1 GTSNPN and CDR2 SVGIG (reference sequence). This CDR3 is 16 amino acids long. The specimen was peripheral blood mononuclear cells. V usage is TRBV30 and J usage is TRBJ1-4, with TRBD1 as a possible D gene (5 bases). This TCR was sampled from a person aged 18-69 years in good health. The CDR3 bases that were read are TGTGCCTGGAGTGTACAGGTGGCAGGGTGGGGAGAAAAA. Protein sequence: CAWSVQVAGWGEK. The CDR3 reads in full as CAWSVQVAGWGEKLFF.